This T cell receptor beta chain was captured in a study of regulatory T cells in long-lasting Graves disease. Study-level results: Among the persistent patients, fewer than 3,000 public clonotypes were shared, more than the roughly 990 shared among new patients. Persistent Graves' disease cases displayed lower TCR diversity than newly diagnosed ones.

Concerning this clonotype: Its antigen is currently unknown. A read error may be the cause here, since a much bigger clone is one base away.

CDR1 and CDR2 from the germline V gene are SGHDN and FVKESK. The CDR3 loop spans 13 amino acids. Through Arm-PCR of CDR3 regions and iRepertoire HTBI primers, TCR beta libraries were built. TCRdb independently ran MiXCR on the multiplex PCR reads; one entry per CDR3 protein. The sample comprises around 500,000 distinct CDR3 sequences, around 11% of which are singletons, and roughly 8.9% rests with the top ten. Time point denoted: newly diagnosed GD, antithyroid drugs for less than 3 months. The TCR library was prepared using RNA isolated from PBMCs. These sequences were also reported in another study, on T cells in Graves' hyperthyroidism and ophthalmopathy. As reported in that work: In the first-round RT-PCR of the TCR CDR3, the HTBI primer set was used.

Material: peripheral blood mononuclear cells (PBMCs), obtained at new diagnosis, from a patient treated with antithyroid drugs. The gene calls are TRBV14 and TRBJ2-7, with D unclear. The TCR comes from a woman aged 25 to 39 with Graves disease. CDR3 residues: CASCQLASYEQYF. CDR3 DNA sequence: TGTGCCAGCTGCCAACTGGCCTCCTACGAGCAGTACTTC.